What follows are 32 T cell receptor beta chains derived from one specimen sequenced in a study of graft-versus-host responses after intestinal transplantation (dated by TCRdb to the early 2020s). Libraries were prepared through the immunoSEQ multiplex PCR assay. In its TCRdb copy, this immuneACCESS table keeps in-frame sequences only and misses some clones. Where compared with another copy, unresolved V genes explain less than half of these, and the others have no known cause. The sample table holds roughly 3,000 clones, of which approximately 34% were seen once. More than 5% of the sample goes to the ten largest clones. Sample time point, as interpreted from the label and publication: cells obtained before transplantation from donor or recipient. This specimen consisted of alloreactive CD4+ T cells from a mixed lymphocyte reaction culture, obtained before transplantation. This specimen's cell subset or site label, interpreted: CFSE-low proliferating T cells sorted from roughly 6-day pre-transplant mixed lymphocyte reaction (GvH or HvG direction). The source is a human patient who was an organ donor for intestinal transplantation.

Only a few counts were recorded for this clone. The chain is built from TRBV7-9 and TRBJ2-1; D may be TRBD1 (6 bases). CDR3 length: 15 amino acids. Germline V lookup: CDR1 SEHNR, CDR2 FQNEAQ (reference sequence). The germline V and J ends were trimmed by 5 bases and 7 bases, with 18 bases remaining between them. Here the CDR3 reads CASSQVEGGTNEQFF. CDR3 bases: TGTGCCAGCAGCCAAGTGGAAGGGGGAACGAATGAGCAGTTCTTC.

V gene TRBV28 combines with J gene TRBJ1-2; unclear D gene. CDR1 and CDR2 from the germline V gene are MDHEN and SYDVKM. The V and J ends lost 2 bases and 5 bases respectively, with 6 bases between them. The CDR3 contains 12 residues. CDR3 sequence (DNA): TGTGCCAGCAGTTTACGCGGATATGGCTACACCTTC. Translated: CASSLRGYGYTF.

By frequency in the sample, this clone is medium-sized (0.01 to 0.1%). The genes are TRBV10-2 and TRBJ2-3, with D possibly TRBD2 on 5 matching bases. Trimming cost V 4 bases and J 6 bases, with 11 bases left between them. The CDR3 is made up of 13 amino acids. Per germline, CDR1 WSHSY and CDR2 SAAADI. The CDR3 sequence: CASSALAGDTQYF. The CDR3 region has the DNA TGCGCCAGCAGTGCCCTAGCAGGTGATACGCAGTATTTT.

In its sample, this clone was seen a few times. The chain uses TRBV6-1 and TRBJ2-5; the D gene is possibly TRBD2 (6 bases). The CDR3 contains 14 residues. From germline, CDR1 is MNHNS and CDR2 SASEGT. V was clipped by 4 bases and J by 2 bases, with 11 bases between them. The CDR3 loop reads CASSGGTFQETQYF. The CDR3 DNA follows: TGTGCCAGCAGTGGCGGGACCTTTCAAGAGACCCAGTACTTC.

By proportion, this clone is medium-sized. The J gene is TRBJ1-2, the V gene TRBV10-3, with D hard to call. Trimming cost V 6 bases and J 0 bases, with 14 bases left between them. Germline V CDR1 and CDR2: ENHRY, SYGVKD. The CDR3 extends over 15 amino acids. CDR3 in amino acids: CAISAPGKTNYGYTF. The CDR3, as DNA: TGTGCCATCAGCGCGCCGGGTAAAACTAACTATGGCTACACCTTC.

The chain couples TRBV15 to TRBJ1-2, with 8 bases aligning to TRBD1. CDR1 and CDR2 from the germline V gene are LNHNV and YYDKDF (reference sequence). The V segment lost 5 bases and the J segment 3 bases; nucleotides outside the gene matches: 8. The CDR3 spans 15 residues. The CDR3 region is CATSLGQGPYYGYTF. The CDR3, as DNA: TGTGCCACCAGCCTTGGACAGGGCCCATACTATGGCTACACCTTC.

This chain links TRBV11-3 with TRBJ2-7; D ambiguous. The V end was cut by 2 bases, the J end by 1 base, with 15 bases between. Per germline, CDR1 SGHNT and CDR2 YENEEA. The CDR3 is made up of 16 amino acids. CDR3 sequence reads: CASSLRREARSYEQYF. The CDR3 coding sequence is TGTGCCAGCAGCTTACGGCGAGAGGCGCGATCCTACGAGCAGTACTTC.

V gene TRBV18 combines with J gene TRBJ1-5; a possible D gene is TRBD1 (6 bases). The V and J ends lost 2 bases and 6 bases respectively, with 14 bases between them. The CDR3 runs 15 residues. Germline-derived CDR1 and CDR2 are KGHSH and LQKENI. CDR3 in amino acids: CASSPFLQGGQPQHF. As DNA, the CDR3 is TGTGCCAGCTCACCATTTCTACAGGGAGGTCAGCCCCAGCATTTT.

The chain joins TRBV4-2 to TRBJ1-2, with a possible D match to TRBD1 (6 bases). The CDR3 is 14 amino acids. From germline, CDR1 is LGHNA and CDR2 YNFKEQ. Trimming cost V 1 base and J 4 bases, with 10 bases left between them. This chain's CDR3 is CASSQAGTPYGYTF. CDR3 nucleotide sequence: TGTGCCAGCAGCCAAGCCGGGACACCCTATGGCTACACCTTC.

This clone is termed medium-sized (0.01 to 0.1%). This rearrangement joins TRBV5-1 to TRBJ1-1; tentatively, D is TRBD1 (5 bases). Germline V gene sequence: CDR1 SGHRS, CDR2 YFSETQ. CDR3 size: 13 residues. Trimming pared 5 bases from V and 4 bases from J, leaving 12 bases between. The CDR3 nucleotides are TGCGCCAGCAGTGCTGATAGGGGCACTGAAGCTTTCTTT. Amino acids: CASSADRGTEAFF.

This clone was observed a handful of times. The CDR3 is CASSLQGYSNQPQHF. The CDR3 bases are TGTGCCAGCAGCTTACAGGGATATAGCAATCAGCCCCAGCATTTT. The chain carries TRBV5-5 and TRBJ1-5, with D possibly being TRBD1 (6 bases). The V and J ends lost 2 bases and 0 bases respectively, with 9 bases between them. The CDR3 runs to 15 residues. The germline CDR1 and CDR2 sequences are SGHKS and YYEKEE (reference sequence).

This clone was counted between two and nine times. The rearrangement joins TRBV6-9 to TRBJ2-3; 9 nucleotides line up with TRBD1. The CDR3 runs 15 residues. Germline V gives CDR1 MNHGY, CDR2 SVAAGI. With V trimmed by 4 bases and J by 3 bases, 5 bases remained unmatched. As DNA, the CDR3 is TGTGCCAGCAGTTGGGGACAGGGTTTAACAGATACGCAGTATTTT. As protein: CASSWGQGLTDTQYF.

The chain joins TRBV6-6 to TRBJ2-2; D is unclear. CDR1 and CDR2 from the germline V gene are MNHNY and SVGAGI (reference sequence). Trimming left V 7 bases short and J 5 bases short, with 8 bases between. CDR3 length: 12 residues. In nucleotides, the CDR3 is TGTGCCAGCACCCGGCATACCGGGGAGCTGTTTTTT. It translates to CASTRHTGELFF.

In this sample, this clone turned up a few times. DNA of the CDR3: TGTGCCAGCAGCTTCTCTGACGGGAATGAAAAACTGTTTTTT. Residues: CASSFSDGNEKLFF. This chain joins TRBV7-9 and TRBJ1-4; D not resolved. Germline V gene lookup returns CDR1 SEHNR and CDR2 FQNEAQ (reference sequence). The CDR3 totals 14 residues. Trimming shortened V by 3 bases and J by 5 bases, and 10 bases separated the two germline ends. Together with reference TRBV7-9 and TRBJ1-4, the CDR3 gives the full variable domain: DTGVSQNPRHKITKRGQNVTFRCDPISEHNRLYWYRQTLGQGPEFLTYFQNEAQLEKSRLLSDRFSAERPKGSFSTLEIQRTEQGDSAMYLCASSFSDGNEKLFFGSGTQLSVL.

This clone was seen only a few times. CDR3 loop: CASSDDGSGANVLTF. As DNA, the CDR3 is TGTGCCAGCAGTGACGACGGGTCTGGGGCCAACGTCCTGACTTTC. The chain couples TRBV6-4 to TRBJ2-6, with D uncertain. Trimming pared 2 bases from V and 1 base from J, leaving 6 bases between. This CDR3 has 15 residues. Germline V gives CDR1 MRHNA, CDR2 SNTAGT.

This clone turned up a few times. The V gene is TRBV18, the J gene TRBJ1-1, with TRBD1 identical over 9 bases. The CDR3 has 13 amino acids. Trimming removed 5 bases from V and 6 bases from J; junction bases left unmatched: 4. Germline CDR1 reads KGHSH; CDR2 reads LQKENI. CDR3 DNA sequence: TGTGCCAGCTCAGCCACAGGGGGCCCTGAAGCTTTCTTT. Protein product: CASSATGGPEAFF.

The chain has TRBV2 and TRBJ2-5; 8 bases map to TRBD1. The V segment lost 3 bases and the J segment 10 bases; nucleotides outside the gene matches: 7. The CDR3 is 13 amino acids. The V gene's germline CDR1 is SNHLY and CDR2 FYNNEI. As DNA, the CDR3 is TGTGCCAGCAGTGACAGGGGGCTTAGTGTCCAGTACTTC. Amino acid sequence: CASSDRGLSVQYF.

J is TRBJ2-7 and V is TRBV5-1; D remains ambiguous. This CDR3 contains 12 residues. Germline loops: CDR1 SGHRS, CDR2 YFSETQ. Trimming pared 4 bases from V and 4 bases from J, leaving 9 bases between. CDR3 amino acids: CASSMSYYEQYF. CDR3 in DNA: TGCGCCAGCAGCATGAGCTATTACGAGCAGTACTTC. Combining the CDR3 with reference TRBV5-1 and TRBJ2-7 gives the whole variable domain KAGVTQTPRYLIKTRGQQVTLSCSPISGHRSVSWYQQTPGQGLQFLFEYFSETQRNKGNFPGRFSGRQFSNSRSEMNVSTLELGDSALYLCASSMSYYEQYFGPGTRLTVT.

The genes are TRBV7-8 and TRBJ2-3; D gene ambiguous. V lost 1 base and J lost 9, with 11 bases in between. The CDR3 is 13 amino acids. Germline loops: CDR1 SGHVS, CDR2 FQNEAQ. The CDR3 is CASSLVREGTQYF. CDR3 nucleotides: TGTGCCAGCAGCTTAGTTAGGGAAGGCACGCAGTATTTT.

A few counts support this clone. This sequence joins TRBV7-3 and TRBJ2-2; the D gene could be TRBD1 or TRBD2 (6 bases each). V was clipped by 2 bases and J by 6 bases, with 10 bases between them. The germline V gene encodes CDR1 SGHTA and CDR2 FQGTGA. The CDR3 is made up of 14 amino acids. CDR3 coding DNA: TGTGCCAGCAGCTTAGGGGGGCCCGCCGGGGAGCTGTTTTTT. Translated: CASSLGGPAGELFF.

CDR3: CASSEQVGKLFF. DNA of the CDR3: TGTGCCAGCAGCGAACAGGTCGGAAAACTGTTTTTT. This chain uses TRBV2 with TRBJ1-4, with D maybe TRBD1 (5 bases). V lost 6 bases and J lost 10, with 12 bases in between. Looked up from germline, CDR1 is SNHLY and CDR2 is FYNNEI. The CDR3 covers 12 residues.

The chain employs TRBV6-6 and TRBJ1-4; 9 nucleotides align to TRBD1. Germline lookup yields CDR1 MNHNY and CDR2 SVGAGI (reference sequence). CDR3 length: 14 residues. V shed 6 bases and J 5 bases; nucleotides not matched to a gene: 4. The CDR3 reads CASSPQGANEKLFF. In DNA form, the CDR3 reads TGTGCCAGCAGCCCACAGGGGGCGAATGAAAAACTGTTTTTT.

This clone is medium-sized within its sample. The chain recombines TRBV5-1 with TRBJ2-3; D tentatively reads TRBD1 or TRBD2 (5 bases each). The germline V gene has CDR1 SGHRS and CDR2 YFSETQ. V lost 5 bases to trimming and J lost 1 base, with 8 bases between them. The CDR3 has 13 residues. The CDR3 is CASRSGRTDTQYF. The DNA for the CDR3 is TGCGCCAGCAGATCGGGGCGCACAGATACGCAGTATTTT.

CDR3 bases: TGTGCCATCAGTGAGTCTCGGTCCTACGAGCAGTACTTC. As protein: CAISESRSYEQYF. This chain connects TRBV10-3 to TRBJ2-7; D is unresolved. This CDR3 has 13 amino acids. Germline loops: CDR1 ENHRY, CDR2 SYGVKD. The germline V and J ends were trimmed by 0 bases and 1 base, with 4 bases remaining between them.

V usage is TRBV11-3 and J usage is TRBJ2-3, with 9 bases that match TRBD2. Germline assignment: CDR1 SGHNT and CDR2 YENEEA. CDR3 length: 16 amino acids. V trimming: 1 base; J trimming: 1 base; junction bases outside the gene matches: 3. The CDR3 loop reads CASSLGAGGGTDTQYF. The CDR3 DNA follows: TGTGCCAGCAGCTTAGGAGCGGGGGGTGGCACAGATACGCAGTATTTT.

This clone was seen only a few times. The rearrangement links TRBV7-3 to TRBJ1-1; D uncertain. Germline V CDR1 and CDR2: SGHTA, FQGTGA. CDR3 length equals 14 residues. V shed 8 bases and J shed 1 base, with 14 bases lying between them. CDR3 amino acids: CASALHGWNTEAFF. Written as DNA, the CDR3 is TGTGCCAGCGCCTTACACGGGTGGAACACTGAAGCTTTCTTT. Combining the CDR3 with reference TRBV7-3 and TRBJ1-1 gives the whole variable domain GAGVSQTPSNKVTEKGKYVELRCDPISGHTALYWYRQSLGQGPEFLIYFQGTGAADDSGLPNDRFFAVRPEGSVSTLKIQRTERGDSAVYLCASALHGWNTEAFFGQGTRLTVV.

This clone was recorded a few times. This chain links TRBV4-1 with TRBJ1-2; no firm D call. Trimming pared 1 base from V and 4 bases from J, leaving 4 bases between. CDR3 length: 12 amino acids. Germline CDR1 reads MGHRA; CDR2 reads YSYEKL. CDR3 sequence (DNA): TGCGCCAGCAGCCAAGGTTTCTATGGCTACACCTTC. It specifies CASSQGFYGYTF.

The chain links TRBV11-2 to TRBJ2-3; D is possibly TRBD2 (5 bases). Germline V gene sequence: CDR1 SGHAT, CDR2 FQNNGV. The CDR3 has 14 residues. V lost 3 bases and J 3 bases, leaving 10 bases between the germline ends. The DNA of the CDR3 is TGTGCCAGCAGCTTCGTTCGAGGGACAGATACGCAGTATTTT. It specifies CASSFVRGTDTQYF.

This clone was counted a few times. V and J are TRBV5-4 and TRBJ1-2, with TRBD1 matching 7 bases. Unmatched junction bases numbered 5, after V lost 4 bases and J lost 5 bases. The CDR3 sequence is 13 residues long. CDR1 is SGHNT and CDR2 is YYREEE in the germline V gene (reference sequence). The CDR3 sequence: CASSPQQGYGYTF. The CDR3 coding sequence is TGTGCCAGCAGCCCGCAACAGGGGTATGGCTACACCTTC.

This clone is categorized as medium-sized. V gene TRBV6-7 combines with J gene TRBJ1-3; no clear D. TRBV6-7 is marked as an open reading frame, function uncertain. The length of the CDR3 is 12 residues. V was clipped by 4 bases and J by 4 bases, with 5 bases between them. The CDR3 loop reads CASSCKGNTIYF. In DNA, the CDR3 is TGTGCCAGCAGTTGTAAGGGAAACACCATATATTTT.

The rearrangement links TRBV5-4 to TRBJ2-7; possibly TRBD2 for D (7 bases). The CDR3 is made up of 17 amino acids. The germline V gene has CDR1 SGHNT and CDR2 YYREEE (reference sequence). V lost 0 bases and J 0 bases, leaving 16 bases between the germline ends. CDR3 in DNA: TGTGCCAGCAGCTTGGGGGGGGCGGGGGAGGGCTCCTACGAGCAGTACTTC. Its protein product is CASSLGGAGEGSYEQYF.

The V gene is TRBV7-2, the J gene TRBJ1-1, with D perhaps TRBD1 (6 bases). CDR3 length: 15 residues. The V gene's germline CDR1 is SGHTA and CDR2 FQGNSA. Trimming left V 1 base short and J 6 bases short, with 15 bases between. CDR3 DNA: TGTGCCAGCAGCTTAGGCGGGGCACAGGGCGCTGAAGCTTTCTTT. It is translated as CASSLGGAQGAEAFF.